This TCR beta chain derives from a study of lymphopenia after photon versus proton radiotherapy. Overall study findings and caveats: Better survival with proton therapy was suggested as possible, not demonstrated. Post-nadir diversity loss with photons came from oligoclonal expansion, particularly CD8+ Temra cells. Under photons, naive T cells and diversity fell while effector/memory populations rose. Post-nadir TCR diversity decline inversely tracked overall survival among those who died.

In the case of this clone: Its antigen is undetermined.

Clones were read by immunoSEQ multiplex PCR, and TCRdb kept only the in-frame ones, dropping some. Of tens of thousands of clones listed, just over 90% are singletons. Germline V lookup: CDR1 MGHRA, CDR2 YSYEKL. Germline trimming cut 2 bases from V and 5 bases from J; bases unmatched to any gene: 11. This CDR3 has 17 amino acids. The sequence came from an older woman with pancreatic cancer. The chain links TRBV4-1 to TRBJ2-2; 7 nucleotides line up with TRBD2. Sequenced material: peripheral blood, taken from a patient treated with photon-based radiotherapy. In DNA form, the CDR3 reads TGCGCCAGCAGCCAACTCCCTGGGGGAGGGAGGACCGGGGAGCTGTTTTTT. This encodes CASSQLPGGGRTGELFF.